Following are 15 T cell receptor beta chains from one sample sequenced in a study of blood T cell repertoires in COVID-19. Data came from immunoSEQ multiplex PCR; TCRdb stores just in-frame clones and leaves some out. The data contain roughly 71,000 clones, 84% of them singletons. Sequencing was performed on peripheral blood. All receptors derive from a man between 45 and 60 years old with active COVID-19.

The sample holds one count of this clone. The V call is TRBV5-6, the J call TRBJ2-1, with D possibly matching TRBD2 (5 bases). Trimming pared 6 bases from V and 4 bases from J, leaving 14 bases between. Germline lookup yields CDR1 SGHDT and CDR2 YYEEEE. The CDR3 length is 14 residues. The CDR3 DNA reads TGTGCCAGCACCCCGGGAACTGCTTACAATGAGCAGTTCTTC. It codes for CASTPGTAYNEQFF.

The gene calls are TRBV7-2 and TRBJ2-3; D is undetermined. This CDR3 is 13 amino acids long. CDR1 is SGHTA and CDR2 is FQGNSA in the germline V gene. The V end was cut by 8 bases, the J end by 6 bases, with 15 bases between. The CDR3 DNA reads TGTGCCAGCGCCGCGGAAGGTGGGGATACGCAGTATTTT. It is translated as CASAAEGGDTQYF.

V is TRBV5-4 and J is TRBJ2-3; 8 nucleotides match TRBD1. Germline V lookup: CDR1 SGHNT, CDR2 YYREEE (reference sequence). V lost 6 bases and J lost 7; bases outside the gene matches: 13. This CDR3 is built from 15 residues. CDR3 DNA sequence: TGTGCCAGCACCTCAACCTGGACAGGGCTAAATACGCAGTATTTT. Its translation: CASTSTWTGLNTQYF.

The genes are TRBV27 and TRBJ1-2; possible D gene TRBD1, 5 bases. Trimming pared 2 bases from V and 8 bases from J, leaving 12 bases between. The CDR3 length is 13 residues. Germline V gene lookup returns CDR1 MNHEY and CDR2 SMNVEV (reference sequence). This CDR3 is CASSLSPGGGYTF. The CDR3 region has the DNA TGTGCCAGCAGTTTAAGCCCTGGGGGGGGCTACACCTTC.

The table lists this clone with a few counts. V usage is TRBV7-2 and J usage is TRBJ1-6; maybe TRBD1 (5 bases). The CDR3 is made up of 16 amino acids. The ends were cut back, 1 base at V and 7 bases at J, with 14 bases in the middle. CDR1 and CDR2 (germline): SGHTA, FQGNSA. The CDR3 DNA follows: TGTGCCAGCAGCTTAGTAGCCCGGGGGAAGAATTCACCCCTCCACTTT. The encoded protein is CASSLVARGKNSPLHF.

This clone is termed large. The V call is TRBV15, the J call TRBJ1-2; D perhaps matches TRBD1 (5 bases). V lost 3 bases to trimming and J lost 8 bases, with 19 bases between them. Germline assignment: CDR1 LNHNV and CDR2 YYDKDF (reference sequence). This CDR3 spans 15 amino acids. CDR3 residues: CATSSTYGGAEGYTF. The CDR3 coding sequence is TGTGCCACCAGCAGCACCTACGGAGGGGCGGAAGGCTACACCTTC.

The table lists this clone with a count of one. V and J are TRBV2 and TRBJ2-1; D is undetermined. CDR1 is SNHLY, CDR2 FYNNEI, per germline. This CDR3 has 13 amino acids. The CDR3 sequence: CAKKLLSYNEQFF. CDR3 DNA: TGTGCTAAAAAGCTTCTCTCCTACAATGAGCAGTTCTTC.

The chain links TRBV5-1 to TRBJ1-2, with D possibly matching TRBD1 (5 bases). In germline, CDR1 is SGHRS, CDR2 YFSETQ. The V end lost 2 bases, the J end lost 4 bases, and 12 bases lay between the germline ends. The CDR3 consists of 14 residues. In DNA form, the CDR3 reads TGCGCCAGCAGCTTTAAAGGGGCTGGCTATGGCTACACCTTC. Translated: CASSFKGAGYGYTF.

V usage is TRBV7-9 and J usage is TRBJ2-3; D is possibly TRBD2 (5 bases). The germline V gene has CDR1 SEHNR and CDR2 FQNEAQ (reference sequence). Trimming pared 5 bases from V and 1 base from J, leaving 13 bases between. This CDR3 has 15 amino acids. The CDR3 is CASSPPEGRTDTQYF. As DNA, the CDR3 is TGTGCCAGCAGCCCCCCAGAGGGCCGCACAGATACGCAGTATTTT. The whole variable domain, filled in from reference TRBV7-9 and TRBJ2-3, reads DTGVSQNPRHKITKRGQNVTFRCDPISEHNRLYWYRQTLGQGPEFLTYFQNEAQLEKSRLLSDRFSAERPKGSFSTLEIQRTEQGDSAMYLCASSPPEGRTDTQYFGPGTRLTVL.

The genes are TRBV19 and TRBJ2-7, with 8 bases matching TRBD1. Germline loops: CDR1 LNHDA, CDR2 SQIVND (reference sequence). This CDR3 is 15 amino acids long. V lost 5 bases to trimming and J lost 4 bases; unmatched junction nucleotides: 10. CDR3 DNA: TGTGCCAGTAGTCCCGGTGCAGGGGGCGGTTACGAGCAGTACTTC. Its translation: CASSPGAGGGYEQYF. Drawing the rest from reference TRBV19 and TRBJ2-7, the complete variable domain is DGGITQSPKYLFRKEGQNVTLSCEQNLNHDAMYWYRQDPGQGLRLIYYSQIVNDFQKGDIAEGYSVSREKKESFPLTVTSAQKNPTAFYLCASSPGAGGGYEQYFGPGTRLTVT.

The chain couples TRBV19 to TRBJ2-1, with D possibly being TRBD2 (7 bases). V shed 6 bases and J shed 4 bases, with 16 bases lying between them. Germline lookup yields CDR1 LNHDA and CDR2 SQIVND (reference sequence). This CDR3 comprises 15 residues. CDR3 in amino acids: CASSWGGGLYNEQFF. DNA for the CDR3: TGTGCCAGTAGCTGGGGCGGGGGCCTATACAATGAGCAGTTCTTC.

The rearrangement joins TRBV2 to TRBJ2-6; weak D call: TRBD1 (5 bases). Germline CDR1 SNHLY, CDR2 FYNNEI. V was pared by 6 bases and J by 2 bases, with 11 bases between. The CDR3 runs 15 residues. Here the CDR3 DNA reads TGTGCCAGCAGAGCAGGGAATCCTGGGGCCAACGTCCTGACTTTC. Its protein is CASRAGNPGANVLTF.

This clone was counted a single time. The chain joins TRBV7-2 to TRBJ1-5; D call uncertain. The CDR3 totals 14 residues. The germline CDR1 and CDR2 sequences are SGHTA and FQGNSA. Between the trimmed V and J ends, which lost 5 bases and 7 bases, there was a span of 15 bases. The CDR3 protein is CASSGKPSGQPQHF. DNA for the CDR3: TGTGCCAGCAGCGGCAAACCCTCCGGGCAGCCCCAGCATTTT.

The chain carries TRBV30 and TRBJ2-2; D might be TRBD1 (6 bases). V was trimmed by 2 bases and J by 5 bases, leaving 12 bases between them. The V gene's germline CDR1 is GTSNPN and CDR2 SVGIG (reference sequence). The CDR3 runs to 14 residues. For the CDR3, the DNA is TGTGCCTGGAGTCTTTTCAGGGGAACCGGGGAGCTGTTTTTT. Amino acids: CAWSLFRGTGELFF. Full variable domain (rest looked up from reference TRBV30 and TRBJ2-2): SQTIHQWPATLVQPVGSPLSLECTVEGTSNPNLYWYRQAAGRGLQLLFYSVGIGQISSEVPQNLSASRPQDRQFILSSKKLLLSDSGFYLCAWSLFRGTGELFFGEGSRLTVL.

The genes are TRBV7-9 and TRBJ2-5; 8 bases fit TRBD2. This CDR3 has 15 residues. The V gene's germline CDR1 is SEHNR and CDR2 FQNEAQ (reference sequence). The ends lost 4 bases at V and 5 bases at J; junction bases unmatched: 9. CDR3 amino acids: CASSSLAGNQETQYF. CDR3 coding DNA: TGTGCCAGCAGCTCCTTAGCGGGAAATCAGGAGACCCAGTACTTC.